This T cell receptor beta chain was obtained from a study of PD-L1 blockade in urothelial cancer. Study-level background: The analyses of blood took place 3 weeks (second dose) and 6 weeks after treatment start.

The CDR3 runs to 14 residues. J gave up 8 bases and V 4 bases, and 8 bases lay outside the gene matches. Germline-derived CDR1 and CDR2 are MGHRA and YSYEKL. The time point is: pretreatment peripheral blood. Overall study findings and caveats: Greater 3-week expansion of tumor-associated blood clones was recorded for durable-benefit patients.

The repertoire was sequenced with immunoSEQ multiplex PCR; TCRdb's copy has only in-frame clones and lacks some. The table lists tens of thousands of clones, about four fifths of them singletons. As concerns this clone: Its matching antigen is unknown.

The clonotype was recovered from a woman in her seventies with urothelial cancer. The V gene is TRBV4-1, the J gene TRBJ1-2, with TRBD1 identical over 9 bases. The source material was PBMCs, sampled around atezolizumab (anti-PD-L1) treatment. CDR3 protein: CASSRDGQGWGYTF. Written as DNA, the CDR3 is TGCGCCAGCAGCCGAGACGGACAGGGGTGGGGCTACACCTTC.